This T cell receptor beta chain was recorded in a study of T cell changes during pregnancy in multiple sclerosis. This clone was seen more than once but under ten times. The length of the CDR3 is 18 residues. V was shortened by 4 bases and J by 0 bases, with 16 bases between the two germline ends. The repertoire was sequenced with immunoSEQ multiplex PCR; TCRdb's copy has only in-frame clones and lacks some. The table includes approximately 90,000 clones, approximately 91% detected once. The chain uses TRBV23-1 and TRBJ1-6; possibly TRBD1 for D (6 bases). TRBV23-1 is an ORF; its function is uncertain. The receptor's source is a female donor with multiple sclerosis, enrolled in a pregnancy study. This specimen consisted of peripheral blood, obtained in the first trimester of pregnancy. CDR3 residues: CASSPRTEKGSYNSPLHF. The DNA of the CDR3 is TGCGCCAGCAGTCCGCGGACAGAGAAGGGCTCCTATAATTCACCCCTCCACTTT.